These 8 T cell receptor beta chains originate from one sample sequenced in a study of breast tumors, draining lymph nodes, adjacent tissues. A single record per CDR3 protein comes from TCRdb applying MiXCR to the multiplex PCR reads. The sample lists about 22,000 distinct CDR3 sequences, about two fifths occurring once. The sequenced material came from breast tumor tissue. These receptor sequences come from a female donor with breast cancer. Some clones in this sample may be carry-over from other donors' samples.

V and J are TRBV9 and TRBJ2-3; possibly TRBD1 for D (5 bases). The V end was cut by 8 bases, the J end by 1 base, with 11 bases between. Germline CDR1 reads SGDLS; CDR2 reads YYNGEE. The CDR3 runs to 13 residues. CDR3 amino acids: CARGVGCTDTQYF. The CDR3 DNA follows: TGTGCCAGAGGGGTGGGTTGCACAGATACGCAGTATTTT.

J is TRBJ2-2 and V is TRBV3-1; either TRBD1 or TRBD2 may supply D (6 bases each). Per the germline V gene, CDR1 is LGHDT and CDR2 is YNNKEL (reference sequence). There are 17 residues in the CDR3. The V gene lost 1 base and the J gene lost 4 bases, with 16 bases spanning the gap. The CDR3 region is CASSQGWGARATGELFF. As DNA, the CDR3 is TGTGCCAGCAGCCAAGGATGGGGGGCGCGGGCCACCGGGGAGCTGTTTTTT.

This clonotype occurred many times. V and J are TRBV7-2 and TRBJ2-1; D uncertain. The germline CDR1 and CDR2 sequences are SGHTA and FQGNSA. This CDR3 contains 14 residues. Trimming took off 5 bases at V and 1 base at J, with 9 bases between the two ends. CDR3: CASSPSWSYNEQFF. The CDR3 nucleotides read TGTGCCAGCAGCCCTAGTTGGTCCTACAATGAGCAGTTCTTC. The whole variable domain, filled in from reference TRBV7-2 and TRBJ2-1, reads GAGVSQSPSNKVTEKGKDVELRCDPISGHTALYWYRQSLGQGLEFLIYFQGNSAPDKSGLPSDRFSAERTGGSVSTLTIQRTQQEDSAVYLCASSPSWSYNEQFFGPGTRLTVL.

Judged by abundance, this clonotype is medium-sized. This sequence joins TRBV20-1 and TRBJ2-3; 7 bases agree with TRBD2. CDR1 DFQATT and CDR2 SNEGSKA come from the germline V gene (reference sequence). V gave up 6 bases and J gave up 8 bases; unmatched junction bases: 17. This CDR3 comprises 15 residues. DNA of the CDR3: TGCAGTGCAGGGTCCGGCCGGGGGGAAAAAGCTACGCAGTATTTT. This translates into CSAGSGRGEKATQYF.

This clonotype was seen more than once but under ten times. The rearrangement uses TRBV16 and TRBJ2-7; either TRBD1 or TRBD2 may fit D (5 bases each). The CDR3 totals 13 residues. Germline loops: CDR1 KGHSY, CDR2 FQNENV. V lost 5 bases, J lost 5 bases, and 13 bases lay in between. CDR3 nucleotide sequence: TGTGCCAGCAGCGGGACCGTCCAACACGAGCAGTACTTC. Its translation is CASSGTVQHEQYF.

The chain has TRBV7-2 and TRBJ2-7; 9 nucleotides line up with TRBD2. Per the germline V gene, CDR1 is SGHTA and CDR2 is FQGNSA. Trimming removed 0 bases from V and 6 bases from J; junction bases left unmatched: 9. This CDR3 region has 16 residues. The CDR3 is CASSLARGGRAGEQYF. The CDR3 bases are TGTGCCAGCAGCTTAGCTCGAGGCGGGAGGGCGGGCGAGCAGTACTTC. The full variable domain, with the rest looked up from reference TRBV7-2 and TRBJ2-7, is GAGVSQSPSNKVTEKGKDVELRCDPISGHTALYWYRQSLGQGLEFLIYFQGNSAPDKSGLPSDRFSAERTGGSVSTLTIQRTQQEDSAVYLCASSLARGGRAGEQYFGPGTRLTVT.

V is TRBV2 and J is TRBJ1-6; tentative D call: TRBD1 (5 bases). V was cut by 1 base and J by 6 bases, with 16 bases left in between. Per germline, CDR1 SNHLY and CDR2 FYNNEI. The CDR3 is 17 residues long. CDR3 sequence reads: CASSEGGEGTGNSPLHF. In nucleotides, the CDR3 is TGTGCCAGCAGTGAAGGTGGTGAGGGGACTGGTAATTCACCCCTCCACTTT.

In this sample, this clonotype turned up many times. The chain recombines TRBV12-3 or TRBV12-4 with TRBJ2-3, with unresolved D. The CDR3 sequence is 11 residues long. The ends were cut back, 6 bases at V and 3 bases at J, with 4 bases in the middle. The CDR3 DNA follows: TGTGCCAGCAGCCAAACAGATACGCAGTATTTT. Protein sequence: CASSQTDTQYF.